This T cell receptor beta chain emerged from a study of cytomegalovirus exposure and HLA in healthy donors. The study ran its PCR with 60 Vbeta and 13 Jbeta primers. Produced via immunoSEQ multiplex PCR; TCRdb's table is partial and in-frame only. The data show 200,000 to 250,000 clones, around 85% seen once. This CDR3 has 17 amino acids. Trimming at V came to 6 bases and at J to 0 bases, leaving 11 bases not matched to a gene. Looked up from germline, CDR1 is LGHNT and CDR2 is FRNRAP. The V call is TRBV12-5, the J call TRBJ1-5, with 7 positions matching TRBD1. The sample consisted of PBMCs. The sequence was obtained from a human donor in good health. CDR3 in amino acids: CASGPGTASYSNQPQHF. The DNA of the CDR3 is TGTGCTAGTGGCCCCGGGACAGCGTCGTATAGCAATCAGCCCCAGCATTTT.